Shown below are 31 T cell receptor beta chains from a single sample sequenced in a study of shared clonotypes between healthy human individuals. Clones were read by immunoSEQ multiplex PCR, and TCRdb kept only the in-frame ones, dropping some. The profile shows about half a million clones, around 77% of them singletons. The source material was PBMCs. The receptors derive from a woman aged 40 to 50 in good health. Some clones in this sample may be carry-over from other donors' samples.

V is TRBV4-1 and J is TRBJ2-1; D gene ambiguous. The CDR3 spans 15 residues. V was trimmed by 0 bases and J by 3 bases, leaving 9 bases between them. From germline, CDR1 is MGHRA and CDR2 YSYEKL. The CDR3 here is CASSQERAIYNEQFF. The CDR3 DNA reads TGCGCCAGCAGCCAAGAACGAGCCATCTACAATGAGCAGTTCTTC.

The rearrangement uses TRBV5-4 and TRBJ2-1; 16 nucleotides line up with TRBD2. The CDR3 length is 18 residues. Per germline, CDR1 SGHNT and CDR2 YYREEE (reference sequence). V lost 0 bases to trimming and J lost 6 bases; unmatched junction nucleotides: 6. The CDR3 DNA follows: TGTGCCAGCAGCTTGGGAACCGGGACTAGCGGGAGGGCCAATGAGCAGTTCTTC. Translating it yields CASSLGTGTSGRANEQFF.

The chain links TRBV7-2 to TRBJ1-2; D gene unclear. Trimming removed 1 base at V and 4 bases at J, with 10 bases between. Per the germline V gene, CDR1 is SGHTA and CDR2 is FQGNSA. The CDR3 has 14 amino acids. CDR3 nucleotides: TGTGCCAGCAGCTTAGGTATAGGCGCCTATGGCTACACCTTC. Amino acid sequence: CASSLGIGAYGYTF.

The V and J genes are TRBV6-4 and TRBJ2-7, with 11 bases that match TRBD2. CDR1 and CDR2 from the germline V gene are MRHNA and SNTAGT. The CDR3 consists of 18 residues. The V gene end was trimmed by 2 bases and the J gene end by 7 bases; junction bases not matched to a gene: 16. In nucleotides, the CDR3 is TGTGCCAGCAGTGACCCCCCCGGACTAGCGGGTTATCGGGGTGAGCAGTACTTC. This codes for CASSDPPGLAGYRGEQYF.

The CDR3 region is CASSRGGLEAFF. CDR3 nucleotides: TGTGCCAGCAGCCGGGGGGGACTGGAAGCTTTCTTT. The gene calls are TRBV5-8 and TRBJ1-1; D is possibly TRBD1 (5 bases). V was trimmed by 4 bases and J by 8 bases, leaving 12 bases between them. This CDR3 is 12 amino acids long. The germline CDR1 and CDR2 sequences are SGHTS and YDEGEE.

This clone has a single count. This sequence joins TRBV29-1 and TRBJ2-7, with D tentatively TRBD2 (5 bases). The V gene lost 4 bases and the J gene lost 4 bases, with 14 bases spanning the gap. This CDR3 contains 13 residues. Germline CDR1 and CDR2: SQVTM and ANQGSEA. The chain's CDR3 is CSVVERSSYEQYF. CDR3 in DNA: TGCAGCGTTGTTGAGCGGAGCTCTTACGAGCAGTACTTC.

The genes are TRBV5-1 and TRBJ2-3, with 7 bases that match TRBD2. The length of the CDR3 is 13 residues. From germline, CDR1 is SGHRS and CDR2 YFSETQ. V gave up 4 bases and J gave up 4 bases; unmatched junction bases: 3. The CDR3 DNA sequence: TGCGCCAGCAGCGCCGGACTAGCAGATACGCAGTATTTT. It encodes CASSAGLADTQYF.

This clone was found a few times. V gene TRBV28 combines with J gene TRBJ2-7; the match to TRBD2 covers 7 bases. The germline CDR1 and CDR2 sequences are MDHEN and SYDVKM. This CDR3 has 15 amino acids. After removal of 1 base from V and 6 bases from J, the junction contained 9 bases not matched to a gene. Here the CDR3 DNA reads TGTGCCAGCAGTTTATCGGCGGGGGAGGCCCTCGAGCAGTACTTC. Protein product: CASSLSAGEALEQYF.

The V and J genes are TRBV11-2 and TRBJ2-7; no clear D gene. The germline V and J ends were trimmed by 4 bases and 3 bases, with 10 bases remaining between them. The CDR3 spans 13 residues. CDR1 is SGHAT and CDR2 is FQNNGV in the germline V gene. DNA of the CDR3: TGTGCCAGCAGCTCCGCGACGAACTACGAGCAGTACTTC. Protein product: CASSSATNYEQYF.

The count of this clone is one. The chain joins TRBV25-1 to TRBJ2-7; TRBD1 aligns across 12 bases. CDR1 is MGHDK, CDR2 SYGVNS, per germline. Losses at the gene ends were 6 bases for V and 1 base for J; bases not matched to a gene: 10. The CDR3 has 17 residues. The CDR3: CASSPGTGGARSYEQYF. CDR3 sequence (DNA): TGTGCCAGCAGCCCAGGGACAGGGGGCGCCAGGTCCTACGAGCAGTACTTC.

The chain employs TRBV18 and TRBJ1-1; D remains ambiguous. Trimming left V 3 bases short and J 0 bases short, with 8 bases between. The CDR3 covers 14 residues. Germline CDR1 KGHSH, CDR2 LQKENI. CDR3 sequence reads: CASSPTTVNTEAFF. CDR3 in DNA: TGTGCCAGCTCACCCACGACGGTGAACACTGAAGCTTTCTTT. The full variable domain, in which reference TRBV18 and TRBJ1-1 provide the parts outside the CDR3, is NAGVMQNPRHLVRRRGQEARLRCSPMKGHSHVYWYRQLPEEGLKFMVYLQKENIIDESGMPKERFSAEFPKEGPSILRIQQVVRGDSAAYFCASSPTTVNTEAFFGQGTRLTVV.

CDR3: CAWGDYNEQFF. CDR3 nucleotides: TGTGCCTGGGGGGACTACAATGAGCAGTTCTTC. The chain is built from TRBV30 and TRBJ2-1; D is ambiguous. This CDR3 has 11 amino acids. The V end lost 5 bases, the J end lost 3 bases, and 5 bases lay between the germline ends. CDR1 and CDR2 (germline): GTSNPN, SVGIG (reference sequence).

The rearrangement links TRBV6-1 to TRBJ1-3, with D tentatively TRBD1 (6 bases). The CDR3 runs to 15 residues. Trimming took 1 base from V and 5 from J, leaving 12 bases between them. Germline lookup yields CDR1 MNHNS and CDR2 SASEGT. CDR3 residues: CASSEGGGGRNTIYF. The CDR3 coding sequence is TGTGCCAGCAGTGAAGGGGGGGGCGGCCGAAACACCATATATTTT.

The sample holds one count of this clone. This CDR3 is also generated by other DNA sequences in the sample. This rearrangement joins TRBV28 to TRBJ2-2; D is unresolved. Germline V gene lookup returns CDR1 MDHEN and CDR2 SYDVKM. The CDR3 length is 13 residues. The ends were cut back, 2 bases at V and 4 bases at J, with 5 bases in the middle. The CDR3 nucleotides read TGTGCCAGCAGTTTAGAGAGCACCGGGGAGCTGTTTTTT. It translates to CASSLESTGELFF.

Worth noting for this clone: A far larger clone is just one base off, so this is likely a read error. The V and J genes are TRBV27 and TRBJ1-4; D is unclear. This CDR3 has 14 amino acids. Germline CDR1 and CDR2: MNHEY and SMNVEV (reference sequence). The CDR3 sequence: CARRLTPTNEKLFF. The CDR3 nucleotides read TGTGCCCGCAGACTGACCCCAACTAATGAAAAACTGTTTTTT.

This clone has more than one count but fewer than ten. The V and J genes are TRBV27 and TRBJ2-3, with D perhaps TRBD2 (6 bases). This CDR3 region has 14 residues. CDR1 is MNHEY and CDR2 is SMNVEV in the germline V gene (reference sequence). The V end lost 8 bases, the J end lost 10 bases, and 22 bases lay between the germline ends. The CDR3 bases are TGTGCCAGCTTCCCTGCGGGGCCAGCGAGGCCGCAGTATTTT. This sequence encodes CASFPAGPARPQYF.

This chain links TRBV7-8 with TRBJ1-2; TRBD1 aligns across 10 bases. Germline CDR1 is SGHVS and CDR2 is FQNEAQ. The CDR3 extends over 19 amino acids. The V segment lost 0 bases and the J segment 2 bases; nucleotides outside the gene matches: 12. For the CDR3, the DNA is TGTGCCAGCAGCTTAGCAGAAAATCCGGGACAGGGGATCAACTATGGCTACACCTTC. Translation gives CASSLAENPGQGINYGYTF. Based on the CDR3 plus reference TRBV7-8 and TRBJ1-2, the full variable domain is GAGVSQSPRYKVAKRGQDVALRCDPISGHVSLFWYQQALGQGPEFLTYFQNEAQLDKSGLPSDRFFAERPEGSVSTLKIQRTQQEDSAVYLCASSLAENPGQGINYGYTFGSGTRLTVV.

The chain has TRBV18 and TRBJ1-5; maybe TRBD1 (5 bases). The CDR3 runs to 15 residues. Per the germline V gene, CDR1 is KGHSH and CDR2 is LQKENI. The V end was cut by 3 bases, the J end by 1 base, with 10 bases between. The DNA for the CDR3 is TGTGCCAGCTCACCGCTGGGGCCGAGCAATCAGCCCCAGCATTTT. It codes for CASSPLGPSNQPQHF.

The chain joins TRBV27 to TRBJ2-2; TRBD1 matches 7 bases. Germline-derived CDR1 and CDR2 are MNHEY and SMNVEV (reference sequence). This CDR3 has 18 residues. V dropped 5 bases and J dropped 0; count of bases not matched to a gene: 12. DNA of the CDR3: TGTGCCAGCAGTCCCCGCCTTCGACAGGGACCGAACACCGGGGAGCTGTTTTTT. This translates into CASSPRLRQGPNTGELFF.

The CDR3 protein is CASHPGGTSYEQYF. In DNA form, the CDR3 reads TGTGCCAGCCACCCCGGTGGGACCTCCTACGAGCAGTACTTC. This chain uses TRBV28 with TRBJ2-7; D may be TRBD1 or TRBD2 (5 bases each). Germline CDR1 reads MDHEN; CDR2 reads SYDVKM. The CDR3 sequence is 14 residues long. Trimming removed 8 bases from V and 0 bases from J, with 14 bases in between.

A note on this clone: At one boundary the junction diverges from the germline segment, which might be a read error. This specimen includes other DNA sequences encoding the same CDR3. V gene TRBV5-4 combines with J gene TRBJ2-7; 8 nucleotides agree with TRBD2. Per the germline V gene, CDR1 is SGHNT and CDR2 is YYREEE (reference sequence). The CDR3 loop spans 14 amino acids. The CDR3 DNA reads TGTGCTAGCAGCTCCGGGACTAGGGCCTACGAGCAGTACTTC. It codes for CASSSGTRAYEQYF.

V gene TRBV19 combines with J gene TRBJ1-2, with D perhaps matching TRBD1 (5 bases). The V end lost 5 bases, the J end lost 7 bases, and 17 bases lay between the germline ends. The CDR3 runs 14 residues. Germline CDR1 LNHDA, CDR2 SQIVND (reference sequence). CDR3 nucleotide sequence: TGTGCCAGTAGTCCACAGACAGAGTACGGTGGCTACACCTTC. Its translation is CASSPQTEYGGYTF.

The chain combines TRBV5-1 with TRBJ1-2; the D is unclear. CDR3 length: 15 amino acids. CDR1 SGHRS and CDR2 YFSETQ come from the germline V gene. V gave up 1 base and J gave up 5 bases, with 15 bases separating them. The CDR3 sequence: CASSLKSPGEYGYTF. The CDR3 coding sequence is TGCGCCAGCAGCTTGAAGTCCCCAGGCGAATATGGCTACACCTTC.

The CDR3 nucleotides are TGCAGCGTTGTCGGACAGCACTCCTACGAGCAGTACTTC. Translated: CSVVGQHSYEQYF. The chain recombines TRBV29-1 with TRBJ2-7; TRBD1 is a possible D gene (6 bases). Per germline, CDR1 SQVTM and CDR2 ANQGSEA. The V and J ends lost 4 bases and 0 bases respectively, with 10 bases between them. The CDR3 consists of 13 residues.

The gene calls are TRBV9 and TRBJ2-3, with D possibly TRBD2 on 6 matching bases. Germline CDR1 SGDLS, CDR2 YYNGEE. Deletions cut 0 bases from V and 1 base from J, with 9 bases between. CDR3 length: 15 amino acids. CDR3 coding DNA: TGTGCCAGCAGCGTAGGGAGGGTGGGCACAGATACGCAGTATTTT. Its translation: CASSVGRVGTDTQYF.

The CDR3 protein is CASSYTVYGYTF. The CDR3 DNA reads as TGTGCCAGCAGTTACACGGTGTATGGCTACACCTTC. The chain carries TRBV6-6 and TRBJ1-2; D gene ambiguous. V was pared by 2 bases and J by 5 bases, with 6 bases between. Germline V gene lookup returns CDR1 MNHNY and CDR2 SVGAGI (reference sequence). This CDR3 contains 12 residues.

The rearrangement links TRBV18 to TRBJ1-5; D is ambiguous. The CDR3 extends over 14 amino acids. The germline CDR1 and CDR2 sequences are KGHSH and LQKENI. Trimming removed 2 bases from V and 6 bases from J, with 11 bases in between. CDR3 sequence (DNA): TGTGCCAGCTCACCATCGGGCCAGAGTCAGCCCCAGCATTTT. This gives the protein CASSPSGQSQPQHF.

The J gene is TRBJ1-1, the V gene TRBV4-2; TRBD1 aligns across 7 bases. CDR1 is LGHNA and CDR2 is YNFKEQ in the germline V gene. CDR3 length: 14 residues. Trimming cost V 0 bases and J 4 bases; bases outside gene matches: 2. CDR3 in DNA: TGTGCCAGCAGCCAAGAAGCAGGGGGCACTGAAGCTTTCTTT. This gives the protein CASSQEAGGTEAFF.

The chain couples TRBV7-8 to TRBJ2-5; 8 bases match TRBD2. V shed 8 bases, J shed 1 base, and the junction held 9 bases outside the gene matches. In germline, CDR1 is SGHVS, CDR2 FQNEAQ. The CDR3 consists of 15 residues. The CDR3 region has the DNA TGTGCCAGCCGCCCCACGGGGGGGACCCAAGAGACCCAGTACTTC. Translated, it gives CASRPTGGTQETQYF.

Comment on this clone: This likely came from a read error, as a far larger clone is one base away. CDR3 nucleotides: TGTGCCAGCGGGCTTCAAGGACCGGGGCTCGGCGAGCAGTACTTC. It codes for CASGLQGPGLGEQYF. The V and J genes are TRBV6-1 and TRBJ2-7; perhaps D is TRBD1 or TRBD2 (5 bases each). Germline CDR1 MNHNS, CDR2 SASEGT. Between the trimmed V and J ends, which lost 8 bases and 6 bases, there was a span of 23 bases. The CDR3 has 15 amino acids.

This clone was detected only once. The rearrangement uses TRBV4-2 and TRBJ1-5; D ambiguous. CDR3 size: 16 residues. Trimming shortened V by 0 bases and J by 6 bases, and 15 bases separated the two germline ends. Germline CDR1 is LGHNA and CDR2 is YNFKEQ. The CDR3 region is CASSQDRQVRSQPQHF. Here the CDR3 DNA reads TGTGCCAGCAGCCAAGATCGGCAGGTGAGGTCTCAGCCCCAGCATTTT.